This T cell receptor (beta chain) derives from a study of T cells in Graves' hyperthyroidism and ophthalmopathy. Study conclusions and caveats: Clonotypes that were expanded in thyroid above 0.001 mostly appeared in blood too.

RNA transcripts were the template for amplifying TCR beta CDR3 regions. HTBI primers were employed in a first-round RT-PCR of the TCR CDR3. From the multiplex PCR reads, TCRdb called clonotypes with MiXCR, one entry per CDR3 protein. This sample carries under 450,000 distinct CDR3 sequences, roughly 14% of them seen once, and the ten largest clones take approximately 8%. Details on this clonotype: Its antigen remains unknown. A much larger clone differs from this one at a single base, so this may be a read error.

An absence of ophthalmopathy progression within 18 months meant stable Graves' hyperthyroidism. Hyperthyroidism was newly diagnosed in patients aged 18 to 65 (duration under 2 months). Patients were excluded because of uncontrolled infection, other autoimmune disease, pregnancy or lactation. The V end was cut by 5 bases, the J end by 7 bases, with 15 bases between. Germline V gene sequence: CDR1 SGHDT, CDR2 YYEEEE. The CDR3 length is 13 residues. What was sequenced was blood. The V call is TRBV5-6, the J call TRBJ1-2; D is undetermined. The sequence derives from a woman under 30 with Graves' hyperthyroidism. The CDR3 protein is CASSVFGMGGYTF. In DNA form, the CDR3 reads TGTGCCAGCAGTGTATTCGGCATGGGTGGCTACACCTTC.